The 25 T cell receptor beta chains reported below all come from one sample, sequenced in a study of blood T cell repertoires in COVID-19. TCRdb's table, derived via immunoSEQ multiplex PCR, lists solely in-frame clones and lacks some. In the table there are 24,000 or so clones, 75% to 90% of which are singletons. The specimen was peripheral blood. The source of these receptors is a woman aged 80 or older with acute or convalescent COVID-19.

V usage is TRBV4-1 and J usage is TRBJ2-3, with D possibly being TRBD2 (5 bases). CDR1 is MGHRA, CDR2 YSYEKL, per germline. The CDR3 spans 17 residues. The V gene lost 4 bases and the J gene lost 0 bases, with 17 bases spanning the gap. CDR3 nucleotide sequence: TGCGCCAGCAGCCCTCACCATGGGAGCCCTAGCACAGATACGCAGTATTTT. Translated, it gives CASSPHHGSPSTDTQYF.

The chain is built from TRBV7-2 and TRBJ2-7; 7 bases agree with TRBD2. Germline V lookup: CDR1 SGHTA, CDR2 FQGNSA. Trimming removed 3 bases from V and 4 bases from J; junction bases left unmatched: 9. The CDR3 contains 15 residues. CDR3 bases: TGTGCCAGCAGCTTCTTGTCTAGCGGCCAATACGAGCAGTACTTC. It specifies CASSFLSSGQYEQYF.

The CDR3 DNA follows: TGTGCCAGCTCACCACCGGGGCCGCGGGGCCAGCCCCAGCATTTT. Residues: CASSPPGPRGQPQHF. The J gene is TRBJ1-5, the V gene TRBV18; perhaps TRBD1 as D (5 bases). Germline V CDR1 and CDR2: KGHSH, LQKENI. Trimming took off 0 bases at V and 7 bases at J, with 13 bases between the two ends. The CDR3 has 15 residues.

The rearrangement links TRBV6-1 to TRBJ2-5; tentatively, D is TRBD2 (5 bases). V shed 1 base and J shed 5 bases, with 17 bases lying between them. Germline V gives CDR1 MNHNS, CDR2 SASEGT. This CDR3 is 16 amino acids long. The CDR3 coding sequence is TGTGCCAGCAGTGAAGGGGGAGCACAACAGTATGAGACCCAGTACTTC. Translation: CASSEGGAQQYETQYF.

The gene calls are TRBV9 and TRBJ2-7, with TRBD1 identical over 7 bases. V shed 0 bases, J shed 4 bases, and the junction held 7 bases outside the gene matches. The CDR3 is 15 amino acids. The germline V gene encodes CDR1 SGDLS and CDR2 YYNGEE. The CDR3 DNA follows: TGTGCCAGCAGCGTAGAAGGGGGCAACGGGTACGAGCAGTACTTC. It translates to CASSVEGGNGYEQYF.

In DNA, the CDR3 is TGCGCCAGCAGCTACACAGGGGCAAACACTGAAGCTTTCTTT. Translated: CASSYTGANTEAFF. The chain is built from TRBV5-1 and TRBJ1-1; 7 bases agree with TRBD1. The germline CDR1 and CDR2 sequences are SGHRS and YFSETQ. V shed 3 bases, J shed 2 bases, and the junction held 4 bases outside the gene matches. This CDR3 region has 14 residues.

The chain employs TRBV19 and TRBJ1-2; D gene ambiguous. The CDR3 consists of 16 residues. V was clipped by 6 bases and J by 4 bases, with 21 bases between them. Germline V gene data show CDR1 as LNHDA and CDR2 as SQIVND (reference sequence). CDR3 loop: CASSPFWEGGGYGYTF. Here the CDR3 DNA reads TGTGCCAGTAGCCCGTTTTGGGAGGGTGGTGGCTATGGCTACACCTTC.

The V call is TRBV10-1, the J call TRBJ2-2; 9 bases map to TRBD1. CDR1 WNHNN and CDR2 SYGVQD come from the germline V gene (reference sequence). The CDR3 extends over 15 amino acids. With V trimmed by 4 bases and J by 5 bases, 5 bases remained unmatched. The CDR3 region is CASSGGTGRTGELFF. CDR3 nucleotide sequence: TGCGCCAGCAGTGGGGGGACAGGGCGGACCGGGGAGCTGTTTTTT.

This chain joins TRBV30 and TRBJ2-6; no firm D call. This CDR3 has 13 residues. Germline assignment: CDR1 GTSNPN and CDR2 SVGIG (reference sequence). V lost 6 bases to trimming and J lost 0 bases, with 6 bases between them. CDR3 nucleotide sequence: TGTGCCTGCCCCTTCTCTGGGGCCAACGTCCTGACTTTC. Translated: CACPFSGANVLTF.

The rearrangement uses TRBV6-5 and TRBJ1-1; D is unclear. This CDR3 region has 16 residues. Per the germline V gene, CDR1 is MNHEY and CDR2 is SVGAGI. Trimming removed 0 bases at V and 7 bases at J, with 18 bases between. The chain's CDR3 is CASSYSSGASPLEAFF. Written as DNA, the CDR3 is TGTGCCAGCAGTTACTCGTCCGGAGCCAGCCCACTTGAAGCTTTCTTT.

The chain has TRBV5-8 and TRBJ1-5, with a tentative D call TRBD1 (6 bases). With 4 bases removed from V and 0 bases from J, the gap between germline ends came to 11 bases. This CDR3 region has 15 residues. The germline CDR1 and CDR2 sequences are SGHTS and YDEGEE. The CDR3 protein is CASSPGQVSNQPQHF. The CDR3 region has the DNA TGTGCCAGCAGCCCGGGACAAGTTAGCAATCAGCCCCAGCATTTT.

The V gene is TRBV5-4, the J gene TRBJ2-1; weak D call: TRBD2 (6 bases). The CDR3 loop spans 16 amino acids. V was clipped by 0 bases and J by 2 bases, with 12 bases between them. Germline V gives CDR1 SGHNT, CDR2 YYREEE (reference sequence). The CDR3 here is CASSLAGLSTYNEQFF. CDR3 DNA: TGTGCCAGCAGCTTGGCGGGACTGTCAACCTACAATGAGCAGTTCTTC.

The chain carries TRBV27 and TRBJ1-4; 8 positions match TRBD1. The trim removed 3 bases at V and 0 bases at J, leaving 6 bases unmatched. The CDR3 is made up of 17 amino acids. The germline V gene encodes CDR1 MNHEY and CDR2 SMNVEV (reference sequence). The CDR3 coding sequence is TGTGCCAGCAGTTTTTCACAGGGGGAAACAACTAATGAAAAACTGTTTTTT. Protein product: CASSFSQGETTNEKLFF.

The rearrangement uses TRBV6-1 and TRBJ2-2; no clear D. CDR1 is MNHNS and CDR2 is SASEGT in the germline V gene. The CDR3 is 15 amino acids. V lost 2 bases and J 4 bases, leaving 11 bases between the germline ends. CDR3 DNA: TGTGCCAGCAGTGAAATATGGCCCAGCACCGGGGAGCTGTTTTTT. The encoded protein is CASSEIWPSTGELFF.

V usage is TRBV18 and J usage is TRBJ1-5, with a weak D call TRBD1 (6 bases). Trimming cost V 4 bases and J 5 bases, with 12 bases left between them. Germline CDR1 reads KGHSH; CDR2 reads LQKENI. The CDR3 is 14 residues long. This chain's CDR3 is CASSRGGRDQPQHF. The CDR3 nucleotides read TGTGCCAGCTCACGAGGGGGTAGGGATCAGCCCCAGCATTTT.

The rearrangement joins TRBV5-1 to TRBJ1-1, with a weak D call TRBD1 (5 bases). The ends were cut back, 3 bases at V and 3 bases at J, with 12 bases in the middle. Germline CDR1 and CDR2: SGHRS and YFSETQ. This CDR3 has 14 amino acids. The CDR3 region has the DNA TGCGCCAGCAGCTCGACCGGGGGTGACACTGAAGCTTTCTTT. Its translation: CASSSTGGDTEAFF.

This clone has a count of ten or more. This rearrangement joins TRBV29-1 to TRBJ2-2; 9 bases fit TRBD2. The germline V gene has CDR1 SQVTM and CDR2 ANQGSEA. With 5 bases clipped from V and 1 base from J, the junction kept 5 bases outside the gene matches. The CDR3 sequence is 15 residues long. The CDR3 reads CSVSLAGKNTGELFF. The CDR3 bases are TGCAGCGTTTCGCTAGCGGGAAAGAACACCGGGGAGCTGTTTTTT.

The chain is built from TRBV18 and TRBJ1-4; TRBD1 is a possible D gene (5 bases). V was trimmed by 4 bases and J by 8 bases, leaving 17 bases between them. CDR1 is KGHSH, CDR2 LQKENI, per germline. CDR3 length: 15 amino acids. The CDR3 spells CASSLTTDGREKLFF. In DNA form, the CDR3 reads TGTGCCAGCTCACTGACGACAGACGGACGGGAAAAACTGTTTTTT.

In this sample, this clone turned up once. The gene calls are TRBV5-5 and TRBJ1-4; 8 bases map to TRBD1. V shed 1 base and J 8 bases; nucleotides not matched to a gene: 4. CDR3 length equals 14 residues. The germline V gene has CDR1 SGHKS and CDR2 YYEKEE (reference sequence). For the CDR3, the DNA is TGTGCCAGCAGCTTGCCAGGGGACAGGGAAAAACTGTTTTTT. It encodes CASSLPGDREKLFF.

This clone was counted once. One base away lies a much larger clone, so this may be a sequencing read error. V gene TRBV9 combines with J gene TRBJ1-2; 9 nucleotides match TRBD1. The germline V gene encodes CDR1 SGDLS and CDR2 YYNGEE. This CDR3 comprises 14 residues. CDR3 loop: CASSPTTGGYGYAF. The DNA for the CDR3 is TGTGCCAGCAGCCCAACAACAGGGGGCTACGGCTACGCCTTC.

CDR3: CASSYASRVSNEQFF. The CDR3 DNA sequence: TGTGCCAGCAGTTACGCGTCTAGAGTGAGCAATGAGCAGTTCTTC. The chain couples TRBV6-2 or TRBV6-3 to TRBJ2-1; D is uncertain. Germline CDR1 and CDR2: MNHEY and SVGEGT. The CDR3 covers 15 residues. The V and J ends lost 2 bases and 6 bases respectively, with 14 bases between them.

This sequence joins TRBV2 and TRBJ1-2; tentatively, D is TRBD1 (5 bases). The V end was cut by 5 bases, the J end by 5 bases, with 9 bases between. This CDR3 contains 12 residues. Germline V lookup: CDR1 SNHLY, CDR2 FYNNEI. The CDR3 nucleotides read TGTGCCAGCAGTTACCAGGGATATGGCTACACCTTC. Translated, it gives CASSYQGYGYTF.

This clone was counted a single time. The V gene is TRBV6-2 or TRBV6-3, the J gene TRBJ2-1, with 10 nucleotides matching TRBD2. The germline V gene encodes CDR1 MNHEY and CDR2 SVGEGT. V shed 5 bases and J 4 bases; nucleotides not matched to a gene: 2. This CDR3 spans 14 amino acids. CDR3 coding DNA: TGTGCCAGCAGTCCAGCGGGGGGGTACAATGAGCAGTTCTTC. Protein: CASSPAGGYNEQFF.

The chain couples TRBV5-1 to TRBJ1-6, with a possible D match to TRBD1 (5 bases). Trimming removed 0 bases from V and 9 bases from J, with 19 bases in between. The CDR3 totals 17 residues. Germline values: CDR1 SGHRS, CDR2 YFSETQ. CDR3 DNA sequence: TGCGCCAGCAGCTTGGTAGAGAGGAGAATGGGGCGTTCACCCCTCCACTTT. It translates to CASSLVERRMGRSPLHF.

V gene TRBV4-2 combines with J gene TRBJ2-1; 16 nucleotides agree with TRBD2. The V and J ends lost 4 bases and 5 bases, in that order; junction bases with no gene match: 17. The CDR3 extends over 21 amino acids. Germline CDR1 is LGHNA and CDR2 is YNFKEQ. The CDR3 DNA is TGTGCCAGCAGCCCCCACCCCCACGGGACTAGCGGGAGGGCCGGTGACAATGAGCAGTTCTTC. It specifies CASSPHPHGTSGRAGDNEQFF.